This record concerns one TCR beta chain sequence. Its target is not known. This sample stems from a study of OX40 agonist ivuxolimab in advanced cancers. Overall study results and limits: Dosing at 0.1 to 3.0 mg/kg was accompanied by clonal expansion of CD4+ and CD8+ blood T cells by week 6.

Only in-frame clones appear in the TCRdb table, and some are missing; sequencing was by immunoSEQ multiplex PCR. Here the sample spans some 97,000 clones, around 91% being singletons. CDR1 is SGHTA, CDR2 FQGTGA, per germline. V lost 1 base and J lost 0, with 9 bases in between. This CDR3 is built from 15 residues. This receptor was identified in an adult with an advanced solid tumor such as melanoma, head and neck, liver or kidney cancer. The chain uses TRBV7-3 and TRBJ1-2; the D is unclear. The input for sequencing was CD4+ or CD8+ T cells sorted from blood, taken in a trial of the OX40 agonist ivuxolimab. CDR3 loop: CASSLIGGSNYGYTF. In DNA, the CDR3 is TGTGCCAGCAGCTTAATCGGCGGATCTAACTATGGCTACACCTTC.